The T cell receptor beta chain described here comes from a study of regulatory T cells in long-lasting Graves disease. This clonotype has more than one count but fewer than ten. As yet, its antigen is unknown. Sample time point: persistent/refractory GD, antithyroid drugs over 5 years with positive TRAb. PBMC-derived RNA was used for the TCR library. To make TCR beta libraries, researchers used iRepertoire HTBI primers and Arm-PCR of CDR3 regions. TCRdb re-called the multiplex PCR reads with MiXCR, one entry per CDR3 protein. This sample has 400,000 to 500,000 distinct CDR3 sequences, with around 20% found just once. Trimming shortened V by 4 bases and J by 2 bases, and 9 bases separated the two germline ends. In germline, CDR1 is SQVTM, CDR2 ANQGSEA. The CDR3 spans 12 residues. Study-level points and caveats: Those with persistent Graves' had less TCR diversity than newly diagnosed patients. Persistent disease showed a preference for TRBV28, TRBJ1-2 and TRBJ2-5. Among persistent patients, a larger number of public clonotypes were shared (roughly 2,900) than among newly diagnosed patients (about 970). Limited samples may have lowered accuracy.

This clonotype was obtained from a female donor with Graves disease. Sequencing was performed on peripheral blood mononuclear cells (PBMCs), taken when the disease was refractory, from a patient treated with antithyroid drugs. The chain couples TRBV29-1 to TRBJ2-7, with D unclear. The DNA for the CDR3 is TGCAGCGTTGGAGGCCCGGCCTACGAGCAGTACTTC. Amino acid sequence: CSVGGPAYEQYF.